This T cell receptor (beta chain) was sequenced during a study of shared clonotypes between healthy human individuals. Only in-frame clones appear in the TCRdb table, and some are missing; sequencing was by immunoSEQ multiplex PCR. The data contain 2 million or so clones, 85% to 95% of them singletons. On this clone itself: Other DNA sequences of this sample code for an identical CDR3.

Germline V gives CDR1 MRHNA, CDR2 SNTAGT. This CDR3 region has 12 residues. The V end lost 2 bases, the J end lost 4 bases, and 5 bases lay between the germline ends. Sequenced sample: naive CD4+ T cells sorted from blood. Documented subset: CD45RA+ positively selected. The sequence was collected from a man aged 18 to 29 in good health. This chain uses TRBV6-4 with TRBJ1-2; D not resolved. The CDR3 sequence is CASSDEGYGYTF. DNA of the CDR3: TGTGCCAGCAGTGACGAGGGCTATGGCTACACCTTC.